The T cell receptor (beta chain) under discussion was sequenced for a study of blood T cell repertoires in COVID-19. At the level of the study: The study drew acute and convalescent COVID-19 samples from the United States, Italy and Spain. Sources were T cells, B-cell-depleted T cells, or PBMCs; the material itself was cDNA or gDNA.

V was cut by 4 bases and J by 7 bases, with 23 bases left in between. Germline CDR1 reads KGHSH; CDR2 reads LQKENI. This CDR3 is built from 17 residues. Per the study methods: How many nucleated cells were present was estimated from reference gene primer amplification. Profiled with immunoSEQ multiplex PCR; TCRdb holds only in-frame clones, not every one. V and J calls and clone size are those listed in that table; D and trimming were worked out from the DNA. The repertoire holds about 240,000 clones, with approximately 78% as singletons. The specimen was peripheral blood. The clonotype comes from a woman aged 60-75 years with active or convalescent COVID-19. This chain joins TRBV18 and TRBJ1-5; perhaps TRBD1 as D (5 bases). The CDR3 is CASSLLGTAGVGQPQHF. CDR3 DNA sequence: TGTGCCAGCTCACTTCTCGGGACCGCGGGGGTTGGGCAGCCCCAGCATTTT.